One and the same sample provided the 27 T cell receptor beta chains below, sequenced in a study of cytotoxic CD8 clonotypes in ibrutinib-treated CLL. Clones were sequenced by immunoSEQ multiplex PCR, and TCRdb holds only the in-frame ones, with some missing. The sample holds around 310,000 clones; almost 80% are singletons and the top ten take over 5%. Sequencing was performed on PBMCs, taken before ibrutinib treatment. These receptors all come from a human donor with chronic lymphocytic leukemia.

The chain combines TRBV9 with TRBJ2-7; 7 positions match TRBD1. The CDR3 covers 17 residues. CDR1 and CDR2 (germline): SGDLS, YYNGEE. J lost 1 base, V lost 3 bases, and 13 bases had no gene match. CDR3 DNA: TGTGCCAGCAGCGATGACAGGGACGACCCAAATTCCTACGAGCAGTACTTC. It translates to CASSDDRDDPNSYEQYF.

The chain is built from TRBV11-2 and TRBJ2-2; tentative D call: TRBD2 (6 bases). There are 16 residues in the CDR3. Germline CDR1 SGHAT, CDR2 FQNNGV. V was trimmed by 2 bases and J by 4 bases, leaving 14 bases between them. The CDR3, as DNA: TGTGCCAGCAGCTTAATCGGGGCGGGGTTCACCGGGGAGCTGTTTTTT. It codes for CASSLIGAGFTGELFF.

This chain links TRBV11-2 with TRBJ2-7, with 7 bases aligning to TRBD2. This CDR3 has 14 residues. V shed 5 bases, J shed 2 bases, and the junction held 6 bases outside the gene matches. The germline V gene encodes CDR1 SGHAT and CDR2 FQNNGV. CDR3 nucleotides: TGTGCCAGCAGCGGGAGGACTAGAGCCTACGAGCAGTACTTC. Translating gives CASSGRTRAYEQYF.

The rearrangement joins TRBV5-4 to TRBJ2-3; 8 bases fit TRBD2. The ends lost 4 bases at V and 3 bases at J; junction bases unmatched: 7. The CDR3 totals 15 residues. CDR1 is SGHNT, CDR2 YYREEE, per germline (reference sequence). CDR3 nucleotides: TGTGCCAGCAGCGCCGGGACTAGAACTACAGATACGCAGTATTTT. Translated, it gives CASSAGTRTTDTQYF.

The rearrangement links TRBV27 to TRBJ2-2; D uncertain. V lost 6 bases to trimming and J lost 5 bases, with 4 bases between them. CDR3 length: 11 amino acids. Germline V gene lookup returns CDR1 MNHEY and CDR2 SMNVEV (reference sequence). The CDR3 sequence is CASSTTGELFF. Here the CDR3 DNA reads TGTGCCAGCAGCACAACCGGGGAGCTGTTTTTT.

The chain is built from TRBV7-8 and TRBJ2-5, with 8 bases identical to TRBD2. The V gene's germline CDR1 is SGHVS and CDR2 FQNEAQ. V lost 4 bases, J lost 4 bases, and 11 bases stayed unmatched. The CDR3 loop spans 16 amino acids. CDR3 amino acids: CASSSKLAEITETQYF. As DNA, the CDR3 is TGTGCCAGCAGCTCAAAACTAGCGGAAATAACAGAGACCCAGTACTTC.

The V gene is TRBV7-2, the J gene TRBJ2-7; the match to TRBD2 covers 8 bases. Germline assignment: CDR1 SGHTA and CDR2 FQGNSA. V shed 4 bases and J 0 bases; nucleotides not matched to a gene: 2. The CDR3 is 14 residues long. CDR3 sequence reads: CASSSGLVSYEQYF. The CDR3 DNA reads TGTGCCAGCAGCTCGGGACTAGTCTCCTACGAGCAGTACTTC.

The chain couples TRBV5-6 to TRBJ2-3, with 13 bases aligning to TRBD2. The CDR3 contains 15 residues. Unmatched junction bases numbered 6, after V lost 4 bases and J lost 7 bases. Germline CDR1 reads SGHDT; CDR2 reads YYEEEE. This chain's CDR3 is CASSQTSGREYTQYF. The CDR3 DNA reads as TGTGCCAGCAGCCAAACTAGCGGGAGGGAGTATACGCAGTATTTT. Filled out from reference TRBV5-6 and TRBJ2-3, the complete variable domain reads DAGVTQSPTHLIKTRGQQVTLRCSPKSGHDTVSWYQQALGQGPQFIFQYYEEEERQRGNFPDRFSGHQFPNYSSELNVNALLLGDSALYLCASSQTSGREYTQYFGPGTRLTVL.

The rearrangement links TRBV30 to TRBJ2-7; TRBD1 matches 11 bases. Germline lookup yields CDR1 GTSNPN and CDR2 SVGIG (reference sequence). V lost 1 base, J lost 3 bases, and 2 bases stayed unmatched. The CDR3 is 14 amino acids. The CDR3 DNA follows: TGTGCCTGGAGTGCCGGGACAGGGGGCTACGAGCAGTACTTC. Encoded protein: CAWSAGTGGYEQYF.

J is TRBJ1-1 and V is TRBV25-1; TRBD1 is a possible D gene (6 bases). The CDR3 spans 13 residues. Germline CDR1 is MGHDK and CDR2 is SYGVNS. The V end lost 3 bases, the J end lost 10 bases, and 15 bases lay between the germline ends. DNA for the CDR3: TGTGCCAGCAGTGATCTTCCAGGGGATGGAGCTTTCTTT. Amino acids: CASSDLPGDGAFF.

The chain employs TRBV15 and TRBJ2-7; D possibly corresponds to TRBD2 (5 bases). The germline V and J ends were trimmed by 1 base and 3 bases, with 7 bases remaining between them. This CDR3 spans 13 amino acids. The germline CDR1 and CDR2 sequences are LNHNV and YYDKDF (reference sequence). The CDR3 reads CATSRGTFYEQYF. The CDR3 DNA reads as TGTGCCACCAGCAGAGGGACTTTCTACGAGCAGTACTTC.

V and J are TRBV5-4 and TRBJ1-2; 7 bases are a match to TRBD1. J was trimmed by 3 bases and V by 4 bases; bases with no gene match: 3. CDR1 is SGHNT and CDR2 is YYREEE in the germline V gene (reference sequence). The CDR3 is made up of 13 amino acids. DNA of the CDR3: TGTGCCAGCAGCCCCGACAGGGACTATGGCTACACCTTC. Amino acid sequence: CASSPDRDYGYTF.

With respect to this clone: A junction end diverges from the germline sequence, so it may reflect a read error. Additional DNA sequences in this sample encode the identical CDR3. The chain combines TRBV5-1 with TRBJ2-3, with D perhaps matching TRBD1 (5 bases). The germline V gene encodes CDR1 SGHRS and CDR2 YFSETQ. The CDR3 has 14 residues. The CDR3 sequence is CASSLGQGGDTQYF. Written as DNA, the CDR3 is TGCGCCAGCAGTTTGGGCCAGGGTGGAGATACGCAGTATTTT.

The chain couples TRBV7-9 to TRBJ2-7; TRBD2 aligns across 7 bases. The trim removed 1 base at V and 2 bases at J, leaving 2 bases unmatched. Germline V CDR1 and CDR2: SEHNR, FQNEAQ (reference sequence). The length of the CDR3 is 14 residues. This CDR3 is CASSLGSGTYEQYF. The CDR3, as DNA: TGTGCCAGCAGCTTAGGGAGCGGGACCTACGAGCAGTACTTC.

This clone was counted only a few times. The chain is built from TRBV2 and TRBJ2-5; 11 bases agree with TRBD1. Per the germline V gene, CDR1 is SNHLY and CDR2 is FYNNEI. This CDR3 has 14 amino acids. V trimming: 7 bases; J trimming: 4 bases; junction bases outside the gene matches: 5. CDR3 in amino acids: CASTRDRGRETQYF. In nucleotides, the CDR3 is TGTGCCAGCACCCGGGACAGGGGGAGAGAGACCCAGTACTTC.

The V and J genes are TRBV30 and TRBJ2-1, with 8 bases aligning to TRBD2. Trimming cost V 2 bases and J 6 bases; bases outside gene matches: 6. Germline CDR1 GTSNPN, CDR2 SVGIG (reference sequence). The CDR3 is 14 amino acids. CDR3 bases: TGTGCCTGGAGTACCGGGACTAGAGCCAATGAGCAGTTCTTC. Translating gives CAWSTGTRANEQFF.

The chain has TRBV30 and TRBJ1-4, with D perhaps matching TRBD1 (6 bases). Trimming took off 7 bases at V and 4 bases at J, with 19 bases between the two ends. The CDR3 sequence is 15 residues long. The germline V gene has CDR1 GTSNPN and CDR2 SVGIG (reference sequence). CDR3 amino acids: CAYTREQGHNEKLFF. The DNA of the CDR3 is TGTGCCTATACTCGAGAGCAGGGACATAATGAAAAACTGTTTTTT.

The genes are TRBV6-1 and TRBJ2-1; D possibly corresponds to TRBD2 (6 bases). Per the germline V gene, CDR1 is MNHNS and CDR2 is SASEGT. V gave up 2 bases and J gave up 10 bases, with 21 bases separating them. The CDR3 loop spans 16 amino acids. The CDR3 DNA reads as TGTGCCAGCAGTGAACGGAGGGGAGGACCTGATAAGGAGCAGTTCTTC. Translated, it gives CASSERRGGPDKEQFF.

This clone was detected a few times. CDR3 in DNA: TGTGCCAGCAGTTTCCTCTTACAGGGGGACGAGGGAAACACCATATATTTT. Translated: CASSFLLQGDEGNTIYF. V is TRBV28 and J is TRBJ1-3, with 8 bases matching TRBD1. With 3 bases clipped from V and 4 bases from J, the junction kept 11 bases outside the gene matches. CDR3 length: 17 amino acids. Germline V CDR1 and CDR2: MDHEN, SYDVKM.

The rearrangement uses TRBV5-1 and TRBJ2-5, with TRBD1 matching over 9 bases. CDR3 size: 15 residues. Germline-derived CDR1 and CDR2 are SGHRS and YFSETQ. V was pared by 0 bases and J by 5 bases, with 5 bases of the junction left unmatched. The CDR3 DNA sequence: TGCGCCAGCAGCTTGGGTGACAGGGGGGTGGAGACCCAGTACTTC. Translation gives CASSLGDRGVETQYF.

This clone has more than one count but fewer than ten. The chain links TRBV11-2 to TRBJ2-7, with TRBD2 identical over 13 bases. Germline V CDR1 and CDR2: SGHAT, FQNNGV. The CDR3 is 15 amino acids. V was clipped by 4 bases and J by 3 bases; unmatched bases: 3. CDR3 nucleotide sequence: TGTGCCAGCAGCTGGACTAGCGGGAGTGGCTACGAGCAGTACTTC. The encoded protein is CASSWTSGSGYEQYF.

V usage is TRBV27 and J usage is TRBJ2-1, with TRBD1 as a possible D gene (8 bases). The CDR3 length is 16 residues. The germline V gene encodes CDR1 MNHEY and CDR2 SMNVEV (reference sequence). V lost 5 bases and J lost 2, with 16 bases in between. This CDR3 reads CASSKTGGEPYNEQFF. As DNA, the CDR3 is TGTGCCAGCAGTAAAACAGGGGGGGAACCCTACAATGAGCAGTTCTTC.

The gene calls are TRBV2 and TRBJ2-7, with D hard to call. The V and J ends lost 7 bases and 0 bases respectively, with 10 bases between them. CDR1 and CDR2 (germline): SNHLY, FYNNEI. The CDR3 contains 13 residues. The CDR3 sequence is CASNGRSSYEQYF. DNA for the CDR3: TGTGCCAGCAACGGGCGGAGCTCCTACGAGCAGTACTTC.

This clone was seen a few times. V and J are TRBV2 and TRBJ1-2, with 8 positions matching TRBD1. The ends lost 3 bases at V and 8 bases at J; junction bases unmatched: 11. In germline, CDR1 is SNHLY, CDR2 FYNNEI. The CDR3 is 15 amino acids. The CDR3 here is CASSDPRQGSDGYTF. The DNA of the CDR3 is TGTGCCAGCAGTGATCCGAGACAGGGGTCCGACGGCTACACCTTC.

This chain joins TRBV6-5 and TRBJ2-5, with D unresolved. Germline assignment: CDR1 MNHEY and CDR2 SVGAGI. Trimming removed 2 bases at V and 8 bases at J, with 6 bases between. The CDR3 extends over 11 amino acids. CDR3 residues: CASSYGRTQYF. CDR3 DNA: TGTGCCAGCAGTTACGGGCGTACCCAGTACTTC.

This clone was seen only a few times. V gene TRBV5-4 combines with J gene TRBJ2-3; D is uncertain. CDR3 length: 11 amino acids. Trimming pared 4 bases from V and 10 bases from J, leaving 10 bases between. CDR1 and CDR2 (germline): SGHNT, YYREEE (reference sequence). CDR3 region: CASSRSGSQYF. CDR3 DNA: TGTGCCAGCAGCCGGAGTGGGTCGCAGTATTTT. Full variable domain (remainder filled in from reference TRBV5-4 and TRBJ2-3): ETGVTQSPTHLIKTRGQQVTLRCSSQSGHNTVSWYQQALGQGPQFIFQYYREEENGRGNFPPRFSGLQFPNYSSELNVNALELDDSALYLCASSRSGSQYFGPGTRLTVL.

The J gene is TRBJ1-5, the V gene TRBV28; D gene uncertain. The CDR3 is 15 residues long. Trimming pared 6 bases from V and 0 bases from J, leaving 12 bases between. Germline V gene sequence: CDR1 MDHEN, CDR2 SYDVKM. The CDR3 DNA follows: TGTGCCAGCAGGAGAAGTACACCTAGCAATCAGCCCCAGCATTTT. It yields the protein CASRRSTPSNQPQHF.